Below, 15 T cell receptor beta chains from the same sample are listed, as sequenced in a study of a mutant IDH1 vaccine in newly diagnosed glioma. Indicated time point: week 35, safety follow-up. The study gave 300 ug of mutant IDH1 20-mer peptide per vaccine dose, with topical imiquimod. No cognate antigen is known for these TCRs. The protocol was immunoSEQ multiplex PCR, while the TCRdb copy is restricted to in-frame clones and leaves out a portion. The profile covers 40,000 to 45,000 clones, with 81% appearing a single time and roughly 5% taken by the ten largest. Sequences were derived from PBMCs, sampled from a glioma patient whose treatment included an IDH1 peptide vaccine. The receptors here all came from a woman in her 40s with glioma. Some clones in this sample may be carry-over from other donors' samples.

This chain links TRBV2 with TRBJ1-2; a weak D match, TRBD1 (5 bases). Trimming left V 5 bases short and J 3 bases short, with 13 bases between. This CDR3 is 14 amino acids long. Per the germline V gene, CDR1 is SNHLY and CDR2 is FYNNEI. CDR3 sequence reads: CASSTTGGHYGYTF. For the CDR3, the DNA is TGTGCCAGCAGTACAACTGGGGGACACTATGGCTACACCTTC. The entire variable domain, with the rest obtained from reference TRBV2 and TRBJ1-2, is as follows: EPEVTQTPSHQVTQMGQEVILRCVPISNHLYFYWYRQILGQKVEFLVSFYNNEISEKSEIFDDQFSVERPDGSNFTLKIRSTKLEDSAMYFCASSTTGGHYGYTFGSGTRLTVV.

CDR3 coding DNA: TGTGCCAGCAGAGCAACTAATGAAAAACTGTTTTTT. Its protein product is CASRATNEKLFF. This rearrangement joins TRBV27 to TRBJ1-4; D uncertain. CDR1 and CDR2 from the germline V gene are MNHEY and SMNVEV (reference sequence). V gave up 6 bases and J gave up 0 bases, with 2 bases separating them. The CDR3 runs 12 residues.

The chain has TRBV4-3 and TRBJ1-6; TRBD1 might be the D (5 bases). Germline loops: CDR1 LGHNA, CDR2 YSLEER. Trimming pared 4 bases from V and 10 bases from J, leaving 14 bases between. There are 14 residues in the CDR3. CDR3 coding DNA: TGCGCCAGCAGCCCCGGACAAGGGATATCACCCCTCCACTTT. Translated, it gives CASSPGQGISPLHF.

This chain joins TRBV7-8 and TRBJ2-7; TRBD1 agrees at 9 bases. V shed 5 bases, J shed 6 bases, and the junction held 8 bases outside the gene matches. The CDR3 is made up of 14 amino acids. Looked up from germline, CDR1 is SGHVS and CDR2 is FQNEAQ. The CDR3 sequence is CASSPGQGFREQYF. CDR3 nucleotides: TGTGCCAGCAGCCCGGGACAGGGCTTTCGCGAGCAGTACTTC.

V is TRBV28 and J is TRBJ2-1, with 7 bases that match TRBD1. The germline CDR1 and CDR2 sequences are MDHEN and SYDVKM. V gave up 4 bases and J gave up 2 bases; unmatched junction bases: 8. The CDR3 is 16 amino acids. Written as DNA, the CDR3 is TGTGCCAGCAGTTCCCAAGGGGGCAAGGCCTACAATGAGCAGTTCTTC. Amino acid sequence: CASSSQGGKAYNEQFF.

A few counts support this clone. The J gene is TRBJ1-5, the V gene TRBV6-4; D is unclear. The ends were cut back, 4 bases at V and 6 bases at J, with 10 bases in the middle. The CDR3 spans 13 residues. Germline lookup yields CDR1 MRHNA and CDR2 SNTAGT. The CDR3 loop is CASSVEGGQPQHF. The CDR3 region has the DNA TGTGCCAGCAGTGTAGAGGGCGGTCAGCCCCAGCATTTT.

V usage is TRBV4-1 and J usage is TRBJ2-7, with 8 nucleotides matching TRBD1. The J segment lost 3 bases and the V segment lost 0 bases, leaving 10 bases of the junction unmatched. The CDR3 length is 17 residues. The germline CDR1 and CDR2 sequences are MGHRA and YSYEKL. CDR3 in amino acids: CASSQEPGTGVGYEQYF. The DNA for the CDR3 is TGCGCCAGCAGCCAAGAACCGGGGACAGGAGTAGGCTACGAGCAGTACTTC.

This rearrangement joins TRBV5-5 to TRBJ1-1, with D possibly TRBD1 on 5 matching bases. This CDR3 has 15 residues. The V gene lost 5 bases and the J gene lost 4 bases, with 18 bases spanning the gap. Germline CDR1 is SGHKS and CDR2 is YYEKEE (reference sequence). CDR3 residues: CASSVGGMVVTEAFF. CDR3 nucleotides: TGTGCCAGCAGTGTGGGGGGTATGGTTGTCACTGAAGCTTTCTTT.

The chain recombines TRBV6-4 with TRBJ1-5; weak D call: TRBD1 (5 bases). CDR1 and CDR2 (germline): MRHNA, SNTAGT. The CDR3 sequence is 15 residues long. Trimming left V 11 bases short and J 0 bases short, with 17 bases between. Written as DNA, the CDR3 is TGTGCCCGCCACAGGCTGGGATATAGCAATCAGCCCCAGCATTTT. Amino acid sequence: CARHRLGYSNQPQHF.

This chain connects TRBV15 to TRBJ2-6, with 7 bases that match TRBD1. V trimming: 3 bases; J trimming: 10 bases; junction bases outside the gene matches: 6. Germline V gene sequence: CDR1 LNHNV, CDR2 YYDKDF (reference sequence). The CDR3 length is 14 residues. The CDR3 coding sequence is TGTGCCACCAGCAGTGGACAGGTCCTGAACGTCCTGACTTTC. It translates to CATSSGQVLNVLTF.

The chain uses TRBV27 and TRBJ1-1; D may be TRBD1 (6 bases). This CDR3 comprises 14 residues. The germline V gene has CDR1 MNHEY and CDR2 SMNVEV (reference sequence). The V end lost 4 bases, the J end lost 2 bases, and 11 bases lay between the germline ends. The CDR3 DNA is TGTGCCAGCAGTTCCCGACAGGACAACACTGAAGCTTTCTTT. Its translation: CASSSRQDNTEAFF.

This chain uses TRBV11-3 with TRBJ1-1; D ambiguous. Germline-derived CDR1 and CDR2 are SGHNT and YENEEA. The V gene lost 3 bases and the J gene lost 8 bases, with 10 bases spanning the gap. The CDR3 spans 12 residues. Written as DNA, the CDR3 is TGTGCCAGCAGCTTTGGTCACGGAGAAGCTTTCTTT. Encoded protein: CASSFGHGEAFF.

This rearrangement joins TRBV28 to TRBJ2-7, with 7 positions matching TRBD1. Germline-derived CDR1 and CDR2 are MDHEN and SYDVKM. The V gene end was trimmed by 5 bases and the J gene end by 5 bases; junction bases not matched to a gene: 6. The CDR3 extends over 13 amino acids. The CDR3 DNA reads TGTGCCAGCAGTCGAAACAGGGGCGACGAGCAGTACTTC. Encoded protein: CASSRNRGDEQYF.

This clone was seen more than once but under ten times. The chain uses TRBV19 and TRBJ1-6; no firm D call. V was clipped by 4 bases and J by 7 bases, with 11 bases between them. The CDR3 is made up of 14 amino acids. Germline CDR1 and CDR2: LNHDA and SQIVND (reference sequence). As DNA, the CDR3 is TGTGCCAGTAGTAAGAGAACCCCGAATTCACCCCTCCACTTT. This codes for CASSKRTPNSPLHF.

The J gene is TRBJ1-2, the V gene TRBV7-2; 9 nucleotides align to TRBD1. The CDR3 is made up of 14 amino acids. Trimming at V came to 4 bases and at J to 2 bases, leaving 2 bases not matched to a gene. From germline, CDR1 is SGHTA and CDR2 FQGNSA. The CDR3 DNA follows: TGTGCCAGCAGCTACGGGACAGGGAACTATGGCTACACCTTC. This encodes CASSYGTGNYGYTF.